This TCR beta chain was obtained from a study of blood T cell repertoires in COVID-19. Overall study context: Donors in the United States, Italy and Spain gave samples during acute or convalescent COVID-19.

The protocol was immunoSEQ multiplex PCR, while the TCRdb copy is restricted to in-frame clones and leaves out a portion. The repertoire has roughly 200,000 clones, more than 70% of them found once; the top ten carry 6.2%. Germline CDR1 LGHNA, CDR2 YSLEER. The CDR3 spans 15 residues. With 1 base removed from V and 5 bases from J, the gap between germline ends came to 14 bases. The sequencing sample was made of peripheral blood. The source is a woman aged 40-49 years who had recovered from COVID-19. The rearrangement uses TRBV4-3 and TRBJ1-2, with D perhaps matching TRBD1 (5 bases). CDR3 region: CASSQGKRSGYGYTF. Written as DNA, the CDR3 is TGCGCCAGCAGCCAAGGGAAGAGATCAGGGTATGGCTACACCTTC.